A single sample gave rise to the 10 T cell receptor beta chains below, sequenced in a study of T cells in localized non-small cell lung cancer. This table comes from immunoSEQ multiplex PCR, and its TCRdb copy is limited to in-frame clones, with some not included. This sample yields tens of thousands of clones, of which 78% are seen a single time; roughly 31% belongs to the top ten. Sequences were derived from peripheral blood, sampled before any cancer treatment. The source of these receptors is a male donor aged 60 or over with stage II squamous cell lung carcinoma.

The gene calls are TRBV4-2 and TRBJ1-4, with no clear D. Trimming left V 3 bases short and J 6 bases short, with 17 bases between. Per germline, CDR1 LGHNA and CDR2 YNFKEQ. The CDR3 extends over 16 amino acids. This CDR3 reads CASSHDEFLRDEKLFF. The DNA of the CDR3 is TGTGCCAGCAGCCACGACGAATTCCTAAGGGATGAAAAACTGTTTTTT.

The rearrangement links TRBV6-6 to TRBJ1-2; no definite D call. Germline CDR1 reads MNHNY; CDR2 reads SVGAGI (reference sequence). Trimming cost V 5 bases and J 2 bases, with 15 bases left between them. CDR3 length equals 15 residues. CDR3 DNA: TGTGCCAGCAGTACGGAGAGGGTAGGGAACTATGGCTACACCTTC. The encoded protein is CASSTERVGNYGYTF.

This chain connects TRBV6-5 to TRBJ1-5, with 9 bases lining up with TRBD1. The V segment lost 9 bases and the J segment 0 bases; nucleotides outside the gene matches: 3. The CDR3 length is 14 residues. Germline loops: CDR1 MNHEY, CDR2 SVGAGI. The CDR3 DNA follows: TGTGCCAGTGGGACAGGGATTAGCAATCAGCCCCAGCATTTT. This gives the protein CASGTGISNQPQHF.

This rearrangement joins TRBV6-5 to TRBJ1-2; TRBD1 matches at 8 bases. Looked up from germline, CDR1 is MNHEY and CDR2 is SVGAGI. Trimming cost V 6 bases and J 2 bases; bases outside gene matches: 5. The CDR3 has 14 amino acids. The CDR3 DNA reads as TGTGCCAGCAGCCCCGGGGACAGGAACTATGGCTACACCTTC. It specifies CASSPGDRNYGYTF.

This clone came up a few times. This chain connects TRBV9 to TRBJ2-1, with 14 nucleotides matching TRBD2. CDR3 size: 19 residues. Looked up from germline, CDR1 is SGDLS and CDR2 is YYNGEE. Germline trimming cut 0 bases from V and 4 bases from J; bases unmatched to any gene: 9. CDR3 loop: CASSVATSGRAGAYNEQFF. The DNA for the CDR3 is TGTGCCAGCAGCGTAGCGACTAGCGGGAGGGCCGGCGCGTACAATGAGCAGTTCTTC.

This chain joins TRBV5-6 and TRBJ2-7; the D call may be TRBD1 or TRBD2 (5 bases each). The CDR3 spans 15 residues. CDR1 is SGHDT and CDR2 is YYEEEE in the germline V gene. Trimming stripped 0 bases from V and 0 bases from J, with 10 bases between. CDR3: CASSLGDGHSYEQYF. CDR3 DNA sequence: TGTGCCAGCAGCTTGGGGGACGGACACTCCTACGAGCAGTACTTC.

The gene calls are TRBV5-1 and TRBJ1-1; TRBD1 might be the D (6 bases). Germline lookup yields CDR1 SGHRS and CDR2 YFSETQ. The CDR3 contains 13 residues. V lost 4 bases, J lost 1 base, and 8 bases lay in between. The CDR3 loop reads CASSPTGNTEAFF. CDR3 sequence (DNA): TGCGCCAGCAGCCCGACAGGGAACACTGAAGCTTTCTTT.

V usage is TRBV14 and J usage is TRBJ1-4; maybe TRBD1 (6 bases). Looked up from germline, CDR1 is SGHDN and CDR2 is FVKESK. The germline V and J ends were trimmed by 3 bases and 16 bases, with 12 bases remaining between them. CDR3 length: 11 amino acids. The CDR3 coding sequence is TGTGCCAGCAGCCATACAGGGTATAAGTTTTTT. This encodes CASSHTGYKFF.

The genes are TRBV13 and TRBJ2-3, with TRBD2 matching over 7 bases. Germline V gives CDR1 PRHDT, CDR2 FYEKMQ (reference sequence). After removal of 4 bases from V and 1 base from J, the junction contained 8 bases not matched to a gene. The CDR3 has 16 amino acids. DNA of the CDR3: TGTGCCAGCAGCTCTCAAGGACTAGTGGGCACAGATACGCAGTATTTT. It yields the protein CASSSQGLVGTDTQYF.

This sequence joins TRBV7-9 and TRBJ2-1; a possible D gene is TRBD2 (6 bases). The V and J ends lost 1 base and 8 bases respectively, with 12 bases between them. CDR3 size: 14 residues. From germline, CDR1 is SEHNR and CDR2 FQNEAQ (reference sequence). The CDR3 DNA sequence: TGTGCCAGCAGCTTAGAGAGCGGGCCCGATGAGCAGTTCTTC. This translates into CASSLESGPDEQFF.